These 26 T cell receptor beta chains came from one sample sequenced in a study of beta chain features in type 1 diabetes. Their specific antigens are unknown. Investigators reverse transcribed all isolated RNA, so they sequenced expressed TCRB transcripts. Method: immunoSEQ multiplex PCR; TCRdb's copy keeps in-frame clones and lacks some. The table shows roughly 230,000 clones, with around 9.9% occurring only once. General study results and limits: Researchers report that Type 1 diabetes patients had moderately but significantly shorter TCRB CDR3s across all four CD4+ subsets.

The sequencing sample was made of naive CD4+ T cells from blood. Source of these receptors: a man younger than 45 with type 1 diabetes.

V usage is TRBV18 and J usage is TRBJ2-5; 9 nucleotides match TRBD1. There are 13 residues in the CDR3. V was pared by 8 bases and J by 5 bases, with 6 bases of the junction left unmatched. Germline V CDR1 and CDR2: KGHSH, LQKENI. The CDR3 loop reads CASAGQGGETQYF. Here the CDR3 DNA reads TGTGCCAGCGCGGGACAGGGAGGGGAGACCCAGTACTTC.

The chain couples TRBV5-8 to TRBJ2-1; tentative D call: TRBD1 (5 bases). V was shortened by 1 base and J by 4 bases, with 12 bases between the two germline ends. The germline V gene encodes CDR1 SGHTS and CDR2 YDEGEE. CDR3 length: 15 amino acids. DNA of the CDR3: TGTGCCAGCAGCTTGTGGCTGGGGCCTTACAATGAGCAGTTCTTC. It is translated as CASSLWLGPYNEQFF.

The chain carries TRBV10-3 and TRBJ2-2; 7 nucleotides match TRBD1. The germline gives CDR1 ENHRY, CDR2 SYGVKD. The V and J ends lost 4 bases and 4 bases, in that order; junction bases with no gene match: 3. There are 14 residues in the CDR3. The CDR3 is CAISGQGSTGELFF. The CDR3 nucleotides read TGTGCCATCAGTGGACAGGGAAGCACCGGGGAGCTGTTTTTT.

The V gene is TRBV7-9, the J gene TRBJ1-6; 7 bases align to TRBD1. Germline V gives CDR1 SEHNR, CDR2 FQNEAQ (reference sequence). The CDR3 is 17 amino acids. The trim removed 5 bases at V and 7 bases at J, leaving 14 bases unmatched. For the CDR3, the DNA is TGTGCCAGCAGCCACCCTTTCCGGGACAGCATCAATTCACCCCTCCACTTT. Protein product: CASSHPFRDSINSPLHF.

This clone was counted between two and nine times. The CDR3 loop is CASSMDWNEQFF. The CDR3 DNA reads TGTGCCAGTAGTATGGACTGGAATGAGCAGTTCTTC. J is TRBJ2-1 and V is TRBV19, with D possibly TRBD2 on 5 matching bases. Germline V CDR1 and CDR2: LNHDA, SQIVND (reference sequence). V lost 3 bases and J 7 bases, leaving 7 bases between the germline ends. The CDR3 runs to 12 residues.

Only a few counts were recorded for this clone. The gene calls are TRBV27 and TRBJ2-5; 9 nucleotides match TRBD2. V lost 2 bases to trimming and J lost 4 bases; unmatched junction nucleotides: 2. The germline CDR1 and CDR2 sequences are MNHEY and SMNVEV (reference sequence). The CDR3 is made up of 14 amino acids. CDR3 amino acids: CASSLAGGGETQYF. The CDR3 region has the DNA TGTGCCAGCAGTTTAGCGGGGGGGGGAGAGACCCAGTACTTC.

Details on this clone: In the same sample, other DNA sequences code for this CDR3. V usage is TRBV2 and J usage is TRBJ2-5; D unclear. Germline assignment: CDR1 SNHLY and CDR2 FYNNEI. Trimming removed 5 bases from V and 3 bases from J, with 4 bases in between. The CDR3 has 11 residues. The CDR3 here is CASSSKETQYF. The CDR3 nucleotides read TGTGCCAGCAGTTCCAAAGAGACCCAGTACTTC.

This clone appeared a few times. V gene TRBV6-5 combines with J gene TRBJ2-3; D is perhaps TRBD2 (5 bases). The CDR3 spans 15 residues. V dropped 0 bases and J dropped 1 base, with 8 bases sitting between them. Per germline, CDR1 MNHEY and CDR2 SVGAGI. CDR3 sequence (DNA): TGTGCCAGCAGTTACTCTAAGAGGGGCACAGATACGCAGTATTTT. Amino acid sequence: CASSYSKRGTDTQYF.

The chain combines TRBV5-1 with TRBJ2-7; D remains unclear. Germline V gene data show CDR1 as SGHRS and CDR2 as YFSETQ. The CDR3 runs 12 residues. The V end lost 3 bases, the J end lost 1 base, and 5 bases lay between the germline ends. This CDR3 reads CASSSPSYEQYF. The CDR3 DNA reads TGCGCCAGCAGCTCCCCATCCTACGAGCAGTACTTC.

This clone was found a few times. The V and J genes are TRBV28 and TRBJ2-7; 7 bases line up with TRBD1. The length of the CDR3 is 14 residues. V lost 7 bases and J lost 1; bases outside the gene matches: 7. CDR1 and CDR2 (germline): MDHEN, SYDVKM. The CDR3 loop is CASNRDSRSYEQYF. The CDR3 DNA reads as TGTGCCAGCAACAGGGACAGTAGGTCCTACGAGCAGTACTTC.

This chain uses TRBV6-4 with TRBJ1-1; D unresolved. Trimming cost V 6 bases and J 1 base, with 9 bases left between them. The CDR3 runs to 13 residues. Germline V lookup: CDR1 MRHNA, CDR2 SNTAGT. CDR3 residues: CASSEQTNTEAFF. CDR3 coding DNA: TGTGCCAGCAGCGAACAGACGAACACTGAAGCTTTCTTT.

This clone was detected only a few times. The V gene is TRBV14, the J gene TRBJ2-7; TRBD1 matches 8 bases. Germline V lookup: CDR1 SGHDN, CDR2 FVKESK. V trimming: 4 bases; J trimming: 2 bases; junction bases outside the gene matches: 7. The CDR3 covers 15 residues. The CDR3, as DNA: TGTGCCAGCAGCCTCTTCCAGGGGGCTACCTACGAGCAGTACTTC. Its protein product is CASSLFQGATYEQYF. Based on the CDR3 plus reference TRBV14 and TRBJ2-7, the full variable domain is EAGVTQFPSHSVIEKGQTVTLRCDPISGHDNLYWYRRVMGKEIKFLLHFVKESKQDESGMPNNRFLAERTGGTYSTLKVQPAELEDSGVYFCASSLFQGATYEQYFGPGTRLTVT.

The CDR3 nucleotides read TGCGCCAGCAGCTTGGCCCCCCTCACAGATACGCAGTATTTT. Its translation is CASSLAPLTDTQYF. The chain is built from TRBV5-1 and TRBJ2-3; D gene unclear. Trimming removed 0 bases at V and 2 bases at J, with 7 bases between. The CDR3 runs 14 residues. Germline V gene data show CDR1 as SGHRS and CDR2 as YFSETQ.

This clone has more than one count but fewer than ten. The chain combines TRBV5-6 with TRBJ2-1, with D possibly called TRBD1 or TRBD2 (6 bases each). V gave up 4 bases and J gave up 6 bases, with 11 bases separating them. Germline-derived CDR1 and CDR2 are SGHDT and YYEEEE. The CDR3 length is 13 residues. The CDR3 DNA reads TGTGCCAGCAGCCTGGGGGGCCCCAATGAGCAGTTCTTC. It yields the protein CASSLGGPNEQFF.

This clone was seen more than once but under ten times. This rearrangement joins TRBV7-9 to TRBJ2-6; TRBD1 is a possible D gene (6 bases). Germline loops: CDR1 SEHNR, CDR2 FQNEAQ (reference sequence). There are 17 residues in the CDR3. V was cut by 0 bases and J by 4 bases, with 13 bases left in between. CDR3 loop: CASSLARQGPGANVLTF. The CDR3 nucleotides read TGTGCCAGCAGCTTAGCGCGGCAGGGGCCAGGGGCCAACGTCCTGACTTTC.

V and J are TRBV5-1 and TRBJ2-1; 10 nucleotides align to TRBD2. This CDR3 has 16 residues. V shed 2 bases and J 8 bases; nucleotides not matched to a gene: 10. The germline gives CDR1 SGHRS, CDR2 YFSETQ. The DNA of the CDR3 is TGCGCCAGCAGCTTCCTGAGCGGGGGGGCCGGCGATGAGCAGTTCTTC. Translating gives CASSFLSGGAGDEQFF.

The V gene is TRBV11-2, the J gene TRBJ1-3; D may be TRBD1 (5 bases). This CDR3 contains 15 residues. CDR1 and CDR2 from the germline V gene are SGHAT and FQNNGV. V was clipped by 2 bases and J by 0 bases, with 8 bases between them. Here the CDR3 reads CASSLRQSSGNTIYF. As DNA, the CDR3 is TGTGCCAGCAGCTTAAGACAGTCCTCTGGAAACACCATATATTTT.

The chain employs TRBV9 and TRBJ2-7, with D maybe TRBD2 (6 bases). Germline V lookup: CDR1 SGDLS, CDR2 YYNGEE. V was shortened by 0 bases and J by 7 bases, with 20 bases between the two germline ends. This CDR3 comprises 16 residues. CDR3 coding DNA: TGTGCCAGCAGCGTAGGTGAGCGGGTTAATGACTGGGAGCAGTACTTC. Translating it yields CASSVGERVNDWEQYF.

The chain joins TRBV28 to TRBJ2-7; a possible D gene is TRBD1 (6 bases). The CDR3 length is 11 residues. Looked up from germline, CDR1 is MDHEN and CDR2 is SYDVKM. V was trimmed by 4 bases and J by 6 bases, leaving 7 bases between them. CDR3 in amino acids: CASSSGVEQYF. The CDR3 DNA reads as TGTGCCAGCAGTTCAGGGGTCGAGCAGTACTTC.

This clone appeared a few times. The J gene is TRBJ2-3, the V gene TRBV5-4, with TRBD2 as a possible D gene (6 bases). The CDR3 has 15 residues. With 2 bases removed from V and 3 bases from J, the gap between germline ends came to 13 bases. Germline V gene data show CDR1 as SGHNT and CDR2 as YYREEE (reference sequence). CDR3 nucleotide sequence: TGTGCCAGCAGCTTTGGGGGGAGCAATACAGATACGCAGTATTTT. Translation: CASSFGGSNTDTQYF.

There are a few counts of this clone. This chain uses TRBV28 with TRBJ2-7, with 8 bases aligning to TRBD1. J was trimmed by 6 bases and V by 6 bases; bases with no gene match: 4. Germline lookup yields CDR1 MDHEN and CDR2 SYDVKM. The CDR3 is 12 amino acids. CDR3 nucleotide sequence: TGTGCCAGCAGCCAAGACAGGGGCGAGCAGTACTTC. It specifies CASSQDRGEQYF. Filled out from reference TRBV28 and TRBJ2-7, the complete variable domain reads DVKVTQSSRYLVKRTGEKVFLECVQDMDHENMFWYRQDPGLGLRLIYFSYDVKMKEKGDIPEGYSVSREKKERFSLILESASTNQTSMYLCASSQDRGEQYFGPGTRLTVT.

Only a few counts were recorded for this clone. This chain links TRBV11-3 with TRBJ2-5, with 15 positions matching TRBD2. J was trimmed by 4 bases and V by 5 bases; bases with no gene match: 5. This CDR3 has 16 residues. Germline CDR1 is SGHNT and CDR2 is YENEEA. As DNA, the CDR3 is TGTGCCAGCAGCACCGGGACTAGCGGGGGGAGAGAGACCCAGTACTTC. This sequence encodes CASSTGTSGGRETQYF.

This chain connects TRBV5-6 to TRBJ1-1, with D unresolved. From germline, CDR1 is SGHDT and CDR2 YYEEEE. V dropped 4 bases and J dropped 2 bases, with 3 bases sitting between them. This CDR3 region has 11 residues. The CDR3 coding sequence is TGTGCCAGCAGCCTTAACACTGAAGCTTTCTTT. Protein product: CASSLNTEAFF.

This clone appeared a few times. The chain combines TRBV4-1 with TRBJ2-2; D not resolved. This CDR3 is 15 amino acids long. Trimming pared 0 bases from V and 5 bases from J, leaving 10 bases between. The germline gives CDR1 MGHRA, CDR2 YSYEKL. The CDR3 loop is CASSQDPQETGELFF. CDR3 nucleotide sequence: TGCGCCAGCAGCCAAGACCCCCAGGAAACCGGGGAGCTGTTTTTT.

The V gene is TRBV13, the J gene TRBJ2-1, with 9 bases lining up with TRBD1. The CDR3 extends over 14 amino acids. Germline-derived CDR1 and CDR2 are PRHDT and FYEKMQ (reference sequence). V lost 4 bases to trimming and J lost 7 bases; unmatched junction nucleotides: 5. The CDR3 DNA reads TGTGCCAGCAGCTCCTCTGGACAGGGGAATGAGCAGTTCTTC. Encoded protein: CASSSSGQGNEQFF.

The chain couples TRBV6-6 to TRBJ1-5; D ambiguous. CDR1 and CDR2 from the germline V gene are MNHNY and SVGAGI (reference sequence). V was trimmed by 2 bases and J by 2 bases, leaving 4 bases between them. This CDR3 comprises 13 residues. CDR3 residues: CASSYQGNQPQHF. The CDR3, as DNA: TGTGCCAGCAGTTACCAGGGCAATCAGCCCCAGCATTTT.